Following are 32 T cell receptor beta chains from one sample sequenced in a study of blood T cell repertoires in COVID-19. Some clones are missing from TCRdb's copy, which holds only in-frame ones; the method was immunoSEQ multiplex PCR. This table has approximately 230,000 clones, 86% appearing once. The specimen sequenced was peripheral blood. These receptors originate from a man between 25 and 39 years old who had recovered from COVID-19.

This chain connects TRBV5-1 to TRBJ1-2; 10 nucleotides align to TRBD1. Germline V gene data show CDR1 as SGHRS and CDR2 as YFSETQ. J gave up 4 bases and V 3 bases, and 15 bases lay outside the gene matches. This CDR3 has 18 amino acids. For the CDR3, the DNA is TGCGCCAGCAGCTCTATCAGGGACAGGGGCGAGGAAGGCTATGGCTACACCTTC. It codes for CASSSIRDRGEEGYGYTF.

The chain links TRBV14 to TRBJ2-3; a weak D match, TRBD1 (6 bases). The V end lost 4 bases, the J end lost 0 bases, and 14 bases lay between the germline ends. The CDR3 is 16 residues long. Germline V gene data show CDR1 as SGHDN and CDR2 as FVKESK. The CDR3 loop is CASSLPTGPSTDTQYF. DNA for the CDR3: TGTGCCAGCAGCCTACCAACAGGGCCGAGCACAGATACGCAGTATTTT.

The chain links TRBV7-8 to TRBJ2-1; D gene uncertain. Germline V lookup: CDR1 SGHVS, CDR2 FQNEAQ. The CDR3 has 13 residues. The germline V and J ends were trimmed by 4 bases and 11 bases, with 15 bases remaining between them. This chain's CDR3 is CASSSAIRAQQFF. CDR3 nucleotides: TGTGCCAGCAGCTCTGCAATTAGAGCCCAGCAGTTCTTC.

The rearrangement joins TRBV6-6 to TRBJ1-1; possibly TRBD1 for D (6 bases). Germline V CDR1 and CDR2: MNHNY, SVGAGI (reference sequence). V shed 6 bases and J shed 1 base, with 9 bases lying between them. This CDR3 comprises 13 residues. The CDR3 coding sequence is TGTGCCAGCAGAACACAGGGGAACACTGAAGCTTTCTTT. It codes for CASRTQGNTEAFF.

This chain joins TRBV9 and TRBJ2-2, with D perhaps matching TRBD1 (5 bases). With 4 bases removed from V and 7 bases from J, the gap between germline ends came to 17 bases. Per germline, CDR1 SGDLS and CDR2 YYNGEE. This CDR3 is 15 amino acids long. CDR3 DNA sequence: TGTGCCAGCAGCTCCATACAGGTGGGGCGCGGGGAGCTGTTTTTT. Its translation is CASSSIQVGRGELFF.

The genes are TRBV2 and TRBJ2-7, with a possible D match to TRBD1 (5 bases). V was pared by 6 bases and J by 2 bases, with 8 bases between. This CDR3 region has 12 residues. Germline V lookup: CDR1 SNHLY, CDR2 FYNNEI. The chain's CDR3 is CASRQGTYEQYF. The CDR3 nucleotides are TGTGCCAGCAGGCAGGGTACCTACGAGCAGTACTTC.

The chain is built from TRBV6-2 or TRBV6-3 and TRBJ2-3; D is uncertain. CDR3 length: 16 amino acids. Germline V CDR1 and CDR2: MNHEY, SVGEGT. Trimming cost V 2 bases and J 2 bases, with 14 bases left between them. CDR3 region: CASSYRVKTLTDTQYF. DNA for the CDR3: TGTGCCAGCAGTTACCGCGTGAAGACTCTCACAGATACGCAGTATTTT.

The J gene is TRBJ1-5, the V gene TRBV2; possible D gene TRBD1, 6 bases. V lost 6 bases and J 3 bases, leaving 12 bases between the germline ends. Germline V gives CDR1 SNHLY, CDR2 FYNNEI. This CDR3 comprises 14 residues. CDR3 sequence (DNA): TGTGCCAGCAGCATGGACAGAACCAATCAGCCCCAGCATTTT. It yields the protein CASSMDRTNQPQHF.

The chain employs TRBV9 and TRBJ2-2; 8 bases agree with TRBD1. CDR1 is SGDLS and CDR2 is YYNGEE in the germline V gene. The CDR3 has 14 residues. Germline trimming cut 0 bases from V and 6 bases from J; bases unmatched to any gene: 1. The DNA for the CDR3 is TGTGCCAGCAGCGTAGACAGGGGGGCCGGGGAGCTGTTTTTT. The encoded protein is CASSVDRGAGELFF.

V gene TRBV5-4 combines with J gene TRBJ1-1; D is uncertain. Germline assignment: CDR1 SGHNT and CDR2 YYREEE (reference sequence). The CDR3 consists of 14 residues. Trimming pared 1 base from V and 0 bases from J, leaving 7 bases between. DNA for the CDR3: TGTGCCAGCAGCTTGTCAGTACTGAACACTGAAGCTTTCTTT. Translating it yields CASSLSVLNTEAFF.

The chain employs TRBV5-1 and TRBJ2-7; 8 bases fit TRBD1. With V trimmed by 0 bases and J by 4 bases, 6 bases remained unmatched. Germline CDR1 reads SGHRS; CDR2 reads YFSETQ. The CDR3 totals 15 residues. The CDR3 DNA follows: TGCGCCAGCAGCTTGGGAAGGACAGGGAGTTACGAGCAGTACTTC. Amino acids: CASSLGRTGSYEQYF.

This clone was detected only a few times. J is TRBJ1-2 and V is TRBV7-9, with 8 bases matching TRBD1. Germline CDR1 and CDR2: SEHNR and FQNEAQ (reference sequence). This CDR3 is 16 amino acids long. V lost 1 base to trimming and J lost 3 bases; unmatched junction nucleotides: 7. In DNA, the CDR3 is TGTGCCAGCAGCTTAGGGATTCCGGGACAGGACTATGGCTACACCTTC. Amino acids: CASSLGIPGQDYGYTF.

The V call is TRBV5-1, the J call TRBJ1-3, with TRBD1 matching 7 bases. Germline CDR1 and CDR2: SGHRS and YFSETQ. The CDR3 totals 20 residues. The V gene end was trimmed by 3 bases and the J gene end by 5 bases; junction bases not matched to a gene: 23. The DNA of the CDR3 is TGCGCCAGCAGCTCGGTCCTTACTCGTGACCCGGGACAGAAAAGAAACACCATATATTTT. Its protein product is CASSSVLTRDPGQKRNTIYF.

V and J are TRBV14 and TRBJ1-2; unclear D gene. V lost 6 bases and J 8 bases, leaving 10 bases between the germline ends. Germline-derived CDR1 and CDR2 are SGHDN and FVKESK. This CDR3 comprises 11 residues. CDR3 DNA: TGTGCCAGCAGTCCTGGCGGGGGCTACACCTTC. Translated: CASSPGGGYTF. Using reference TRBV14 and TRBJ1-2 for the parts outside the CDR3, the full variable domain is EAGVTQFPSHSVIEKGQTVTLRCDPISGHDNLYWYRRVMGKEIKFLLHFVKESKQDESGMPNNRFLAERTGGTYSTLKVQPAELEDSGVYFCASSPGGGYTFGSGTRLTVV.

The gene calls are TRBV7-2 and TRBJ1-5, with unresolved D. The CDR3 is 13 amino acids. V was cut by 3 bases and J by 1 base, with 4 bases left in between. Germline V gene data show CDR1 as SGHTA and CDR2 as FQGNSA. This chain's CDR3 is CASSFGSNQPQHF. DNA for the CDR3: TGTGCCAGCAGCTTCGGGAGCAATCAGCCCCAGCATTTT. The whole variable domain, remainder taken from reference TRBV7-2 and TRBJ1-5, is GAGVSQSPSNKVTEKGKDVELRCDPISGHTALYWYRQSLGQGLEFLIYFQGNSAPDKSGLPSDRFSAERTGGSVSTLTIQRTQQEDSAVYLCASSFGSNQPQHFGDGTRLSIL.

CDR3 protein: CASSRLQNTEAFF. CDR3 bases: TGTGCCAGCAGCCGTTTACAGAACACTGAAGCTTTCTTT. The chain is built from TRBV4-2 and TRBJ1-1; D is ambiguous. V was trimmed by 4 bases and J by 1 base, leaving 7 bases between them. Germline values: CDR1 LGHNA, CDR2 YNFKEQ. The length of the CDR3 is 13 residues.

The V and J genes are TRBV4-1 and TRBJ2-1; 12 nucleotides agree with TRBD2. V was clipped by 4 bases and J by 0 bases; unmatched bases: 13. Germline-derived CDR1 and CDR2 are MGHRA and YSYEKL. The CDR3 runs to 20 residues. CDR3 in DNA: TGCGCCAGCAGCCCCCTCTTGAGGACTAGCGGGGTTAGCTCCTACAATGAGCAGTTCTTC. Translated, it gives CASSPLLRTSGVSSYNEQFF.

The V gene is TRBV6-5, the J gene TRBJ1-1, with 8 bases fitting TRBD1. This CDR3 has 14 amino acids. The V gene end was trimmed by 2 bases and the J gene end by 4 bases; junction bases not matched to a gene: 3. The germline V gene encodes CDR1 MNHEY and CDR2 SVGAGI. In DNA, the CDR3 is TGTGCCAGCAGTTACCTACAGGGGGTCACTGAAGCTTTCTTT. Protein: CASSYLQGVTEAFF.

The chain couples TRBV27 to TRBJ2-3; D may be TRBD1 (6 bases). CDR1 MNHEY and CDR2 SMNVEV come from the germline V gene (reference sequence). There are 15 residues in the CDR3. The ends were cut back, 4 bases at V and 1 base at J, with 12 bases in the middle. DNA of the CDR3: TGTGCCAGCAGTTCCTGGACAGAGGGCACAGATACGCAGTATTTT. It specifies CASSSWTEGTDTQYF.

The chain recombines TRBV30 with TRBJ1-6, with a tentative D call TRBD1 (6 bases). Trimming removed 0 bases from V and 3 bases from J, with 9 bases in between. Germline-derived CDR1 and CDR2 are GTSNPN and SVGIG (reference sequence). CDR3 length: 15 amino acids. DNA of the CDR3: TGTGCCTGGAGTGTAGGGGGTGGCTATAATTCACCCCTCCACTTT. Its protein product is CAWSVGGGYNSPLHF. The full variable domain, with the rest looked up from reference TRBV30 and TRBJ1-6, is SQTIHQWPATLVQPVGSPLSLECTVEGTSNPNLYWYRQAAGRGLQLLFYSVGIGQISSEVPQNLSASRPQDRQFILSSKKLLLSDSGFYLCAWSVGGGYNSPLHFGNGTRLTVT.

The genes are TRBV10-1 and TRBJ2-4; maybe TRBD2 (5 bases). The CDR3 spans 12 residues. CDR1 is WNHNN and CDR2 is SYGVQD in the germline V gene (reference sequence). The ends were cut back, 3 bases at V and 15 bases at J, with 15 bases in the middle. The CDR3 DNA reads as TGCGCCAGCAGTGACACGGGGTCTTCAACGTACTTC. Its translation: CASSDTGSSTYF.

CDR3 residues: CASSLGAYGYTF. The CDR3 nucleotides are TGTGCCAGCAGTTTGGGGGCTTATGGCTACACCTTC. This sequence joins TRBV28 and TRBJ1-2, with D possibly TRBD1 on 6 matching bases. With 3 bases removed from V and 5 bases from J, the gap between germline ends came to 7 bases. Per the germline V gene, CDR1 is MDHEN and CDR2 is SYDVKM. This CDR3 spans 12 amino acids.

This clone was seen a single time. This sequence joins TRBV15 and TRBJ1-5; 7 nucleotides line up with TRBD1. V trimming: 1 base; J trimming: 0 bases; junction bases outside the gene matches: 6. Germline lookup yields CDR1 LNHNV and CDR2 YYDKDF (reference sequence). CDR3 length: 17 residues. The CDR3 coding sequence is TGTGCCACCAGCAGAGGTCGGGGACAGTATAGCAATCAGCCCCAGCATTTT. Amino acids: CATSRGRGQYSNQPQHF. The whole variable domain, remainder taken from reference TRBV15 and TRBJ1-5, is DAMVIQNPRYQVTQFGKPVTLSCSQTLNHNVMYWYQQKSSQAPKLLFHYYDKDFNNEADTPDNFQSRRPNTSFCFLDIRSPGLGDTAMYLCATSRGRGQYSNQPQHFGDGTRLSIL.

The V call is TRBV2, the J call TRBJ1-2; tentative D call: TRBD1 (5 bases). The CDR3 runs to 15 residues. V was clipped by 3 bases and J by 5 bases, with 16 bases between them. CDR1 and CDR2 (germline): SNHLY, FYNNEI. The CDR3 reads CASSEEGTDGYGYTF. In nucleotides, the CDR3 is TGTGCCAGCAGTGAGGAGGGGACGGACGGGTATGGCTACACCTTC.

This chain connects TRBV6-5 to TRBJ2-7; D not certain. V lost 5 bases to trimming and J lost 2 bases, with 13 bases between them. The CDR3 totals 14 residues. Germline assignment: CDR1 MNHEY and CDR2 SVGAGI. The CDR3 nucleotides are TGTGCCAGCAGTCCATTCCAGAACACCTACGAGCAGTACTTC. This encodes CASSPFQNTYEQYF.

The chain joins TRBV2 to TRBJ2-1; TRBD1 aligns across 8 bases. Germline loops: CDR1 SNHLY, CDR2 FYNNEI. The V gene end was trimmed by 8 bases and the J gene end by 0 bases; junction bases not matched to a gene: 18. The length of the CDR3 is 19 residues. CDR3 residues: CASGGSGRGPLISYNEQFF. CDR3 nucleotide sequence: TGTGCCAGCGGTGGGAGCGGCAGGGGGCCACTTATCTCCTACAATGAGCAGTTCTTC.

This chain links TRBV11-2 with TRBJ2-7; tentatively, D is TRBD1 (6 bases). Germline CDR1 reads SGHAT; CDR2 reads FQNNGV. The CDR3 runs to 13 residues. With 7 bases removed from V and 5 bases from J, the gap between germline ends came to 15 bases. CDR3 in amino acids: CASTQGQKNEQYF. The CDR3 DNA reads as TGTGCCAGCACCCAAGGACAGAAGAACGAGCAGTACTTC.

The chain joins TRBV6-5 to TRBJ2-7; 9 bases fit TRBD1. Germline V gives CDR1 MNHEY, CDR2 SVGAGI. The J segment lost 5 bases and the V segment lost 2 bases, leaving 10 bases of the junction unmatched. The CDR3 contains 16 residues. This CDR3 is CASSYPQGQGLDEQYF. The CDR3 bases are TGTGCCAGCAGTTACCCCCAGGGACAGGGTCTCGACGAGCAGTACTTC.

On this clone itself: A junction boundary mismatches the germline segment, possibly from a read error. The CDR3 DNA follows: TGTGCCAGCTCCCCACGGACAGGAGGGCTTTCGTCTGAAAAACTGTTTTTT. Encoded protein: CASSPRTGGLSSEKLFF. The genes are TRBV18 and TRBJ1-4; the match to TRBD1 covers 7 bases. Germline CDR1 and CDR2: KGHSH and LQKENI. The CDR3 loop spans 17 amino acids.

This clone was found once. V is TRBV10-1 and J is TRBJ1-1, with 7 positions matching TRBD1. The CDR3 length is 12 residues. Germline assignment: CDR1 WNHNN and CDR2 SYGVQD (reference sequence). V was clipped by 5 bases and J by 10 bases; unmatched bases: 7. The CDR3 is CASSQGGPGAFF. DNA of the CDR3: TGCGCCAGCAGTCAAGGGGGCCCGGGAGCTTTCTTT.

This clone came up once. The chain has TRBV10-1 and TRBJ2-6; D may be TRBD2 (5 bases). Trimming shortened V by 0 bases and J by 0 bases, and 6 bases separated the two germline ends. The CDR3 is made up of 16 amino acids. Germline V gene data show CDR1 as WNHNN and CDR2 as SYGVQD (reference sequence). The CDR3 DNA reads as TGCGCCAGCAGTGAGTCCGGGGACTCTGGGGCCAACGTCCTGACTTTC. This codes for CASSESGDSGANVLTF.

Many counts were recorded for this clone. The V and J genes are TRBV11-2 and TRBJ1-2; D may be TRBD1 (6 bases). From germline, CDR1 is SGHAT and CDR2 FQNNGV. CDR3 length: 13 residues. V was shortened by 5 bases and J by 5 bases, with 12 bases between the two germline ends. CDR3 amino acids: CASSPGDGYGYTF. The CDR3 coding sequence is TGTGCCAGCAGCCCAGGGGACGGTTATGGCTACACCTTC. The whole variable domain, remainder taken from reference TRBV11-2 and TRBJ1-2, is EAGVAQSPRYKIIEKRQSVAFWCNPISGHATLYWYQQILGQGPKLLIQFQNNGVVDDSQLPKDRFSAERLKGVDSTLKIQPAKLEDSAVYLCASSPGDGYGYTFGSGTRLTVV.